This T cell receptor (beta chain) was observed in a study of CD8+CD57+ T cells in acquired aplastic anemia. Across the study: Sorted CD4+ and CD8+ cells yielded roughly 3.5 ug of DNA on average. Findings of the study overall: Between patients and controls, some 31 CD8+ CDR3 sequences were found in common.

An expansion of CD8+CD57+ cells by flow cytometry had been shown in patients chosen for sequencing. In the case of this clonotype: Its antigen is as yet unknown.

Profiling of TCR beta VDJ combinations and CDR3 sequences used genomic DNA as template. TCRdb reprocessed the reads via MiXCR and lists one record per CDR3 protein. In the table there are around 210,000 distinct CDR3 sequences, roughly 60% of which are singletons. This receptor was taken from a human donor with aplastic anemia. Input material: sorted CD4+, CD8+, or CD8+CD57+ T cells (not recorded which) from PBMCs.

The CDR3 sequence: CASSSELGVYNEQFF. The CDR3 DNA reads TGTGCCAGCAGTTCCGAATTAGGGGTATACAATGAGCAGTTCTTC. The V gene is TRBV12-3 or TRBV12-4, the J gene TRBJ2-1; perhaps TRBD1 as D (5 bases). The CDR3 runs 15 residues. The germline V and J ends were trimmed by 4 bases and 4 bases, with 14 bases remaining between them.